Below, 32 T cell receptor beta chains from the same sample are listed, as sequenced in a study of regulatory T cells in long-lasting Graves disease. Time point in this sample: persistent/refractory GD, antithyroid drugs over 5 years with positive TRAb. After RNA was extracted from PBMCs, the TCR library was made from it. Both iRepertoire HTBI primers and Arm-PCR of CDR3 regions were used to build the TCR beta libraries. A single record per CDR3 protein comes from TCRdb applying MiXCR to the multiplex PCR reads. The table shows some 370,000 distinct CDR3 sequences, with less than 25% occurring only once. The sample here was peripheral blood mononuclear cells (PBMCs), taken when the disease was refractory, from a patient treated with antithyroid drugs. The receptors were sampled from a female donor with Graves disease.

This clonotype came up a few times. The chain is built from TRBV28 and TRBJ2-5; 11 bases line up with TRBD2. V dropped 6 bases and J dropped 2; count of bases not matched to a gene: 11. Germline V gives CDR1 MDHEN, CDR2 SYDVKM. The length of the CDR3 is 17 residues. The CDR3 loop is CASSPRTSGPIQETQYF. The CDR3, as DNA: TGTGCCAGCAGCCCTAGGACTAGCGGGCCTATTCAAGAGACCCAGTACTTC.

The rearrangement uses TRBV29-1 and TRBJ1-1; a possible D gene is TRBD1 (6 bases). Trimming shortened V by 3 bases and J by 1 base, and 15 bases separated the two germline ends. The germline V gene encodes CDR1 SQVTM and CDR2 ANQGSEA. CDR3 length equals 15 residues. CDR3 DNA sequence: TGCAGCGTTGATAGGGGGACGCGGACGAACACTGAAGCTTTCTTT. Amino acids: CSVDRGTRTNTEAFF.

V is TRBV12-3 or TRBV12-4 and J is TRBJ2-7; 10 positions match TRBD1. The junction had 14 bases not matched to a gene; V was cut back by 4 bases and J by 2 bases. The CDR3 has 18 residues. CDR3 coding DNA: TGTGCCAGCAGTTCTCCCGGACAGGGGGACCCTAAAACCTACGAGCAGTACTTC. It is translated as CASSSPGQGDPKTYEQYF.

This clonotype was observed a few times. The CDR3 region has the DNA TGTGCCAGCAGCTTAAGGATAGCGGGCGAACTTTACAATGAGCAGTTCTTC. This sequence encodes CASSLRIAGELYNEQFF. This chain connects TRBV7-9 to TRBJ2-1; 7 positions match TRBD2. This CDR3 is 17 amino acids long. Germline loops: CDR1 SEHNR, CDR2 FQNEAQ (reference sequence). V gave up 2 bases and J gave up 4 bases; unmatched junction bases: 11.

There are many counts of this clonotype. The chain joins TRBV2 to TRBJ1-4; D perhaps matches TRBD1 (5 bases). The germline V and J ends were trimmed by 3 bases and 8 bases, with 13 bases remaining between them. CDR1 and CDR2 from the germline V gene are SNHLY and FYNNEI. The CDR3 length is 14 residues. This CDR3 is CASSEGRAWEKLFF. The CDR3, as DNA: TGTGCCAGCAGTGAGGGCAGGGCGTGGGAAAAACTGTTTTTT. The whole variable domain, remainder taken from reference TRBV2 and TRBJ1-4, is EPEVTQTPSHQVTQMGQEVILRCVPISNHLYFYWYRQILGQKVEFLVSFYNNEISEKSEIFDDQFSVERPDGSNFTLKIRSTKLEDSAMYFCASSEGRAWEKLFFGSGTQLSVL.

There are many counts of this clonotype. This chain uses TRBV7-2 with TRBJ2-5, with 7 positions matching TRBD1. Germline values: CDR1 SGHTA, CDR2 FQGNSA. The CDR3 is 15 amino acids. V trimming: 7 bases; J trimming: 6 bases; junction bases outside the gene matches: 14. The CDR3 coding sequence is TGTGCCAGCACCAGAGATGTGACAGGGCTTAAGACCCAGTACTTC. Translation: CASTRDVTGLKTQYF.

This clonotype was picked up many times. One junction end does not reproduce the germline sequence, and a read error may be involved. The chain carries TRBV5-1 and TRBJ2-7; no definite D call. Germline V lookup: CDR1 SGHRS, CDR2 YFSETQ. The CDR3 covers 12 residues. The CDR3 reads CASSPSVYEQYF. CDR3 bases: TGTGCCAGCAGTCCTTCGGTCTACGAGCAATACTTC.

This clonotype was observed at least ten times. This chain uses TRBV11-2 with TRBJ2-7; the D is unclear. CDR3 length: 15 residues. Between the trimmed V and J ends, which lost 3 bases and 2 bases, there was a span of 14 bases. The germline V gene encodes CDR1 SGHAT and CDR2 FQNNGV. This CDR3 reads CASSLEPLDTYEQYF. CDR3 in DNA: TGTGCCAGCAGCTTGGAACCCTTAGACACCTACGAGCAGTACTTC.

This clonotype was found many times. V usage is TRBV15 and J usage is TRBJ2-6, with D unclear. Deletions cut 0 bases from V and 0 bases from J, with 12 bases between. The CDR3 covers 18 residues. Germline V lookup: CDR1 LNHNV, CDR2 YYDKDF (reference sequence). The chain's CDR3 is CATSRDVSPSSGANVLTF. DNA of the CDR3: TGTGCCACCAGCAGAGATGTGAGCCCCAGCTCTGGGGCCAACGTCCTGACTTTC. The full variable domain, completed using reference TRBV15 and TRBJ2-6, is DAMVIQNPRYQVTQFGKPVTLSCSQTLNHNVMYWYQQKSSQAPKLLFHYYDKDFNNEADTPDNFQSRRPNTSFCFLDIRSPGLGDTAMYLCATSRDVSPSSGANVLTFGAGSRLTVL.

V usage is TRBV18 and J usage is TRBJ1-2; D may be TRBD1 (6 bases). CDR1 and CDR2 (germline): KGHSH, LQKENI. V was pared by 5 bases and J by 6 bases, with 13 bases between. This CDR3 region has 13 residues. The CDR3 DNA reads TGTGCCAGCTCATCCCGGGACACGGATGGCTACACCTTC. Translated, it gives CASSSRDTDGYTF. The full variable domain, completed using reference TRBV18 and TRBJ1-2, is NAGVMQNPRHLVRRRGQEARLRCSPMKGHSHVYWYRQLPEEGLKFMVYLQKENIIDESGMPKERFSAEFPKEGPSILRIQQVVRGDSAAYFCASSSRDTDGYTFGSGTRLTVV.

The chain has TRBV5-4 and TRBJ2-7; 8 bases map to TRBD2. The CDR3 runs 15 residues. Germline V lookup: CDR1 SGHNT, CDR2 YYREEE (reference sequence). With V trimmed by 2 bases and J by 2 bases, 6 bases remained unmatched. In DNA, the CDR3 is TGTGCCAGCAGCTTCAAAACTAGCGGACCCTACGAGCAGTACTTC. It specifies CASSFKTSGPYEQYF.

The J gene is TRBJ2-5, the V gene TRBV5-5; D may be TRBD1 or TRBD2 (5 bases each). In germline, CDR1 is SGHKS, CDR2 YYEKEE (reference sequence). The CDR3 is 14 residues long. V gave up 0 bases and J gave up 5 bases, with 11 bases separating them. The CDR3, as DNA: TGTGCCAGCAGCTTGGCCCGGGACGCCGAGACCCAGTACTTC. It yields the protein CASSLARDAETQYF.

This clonotype was seen repeatedly, ten times or more. The rearrangement uses TRBV7-9 and TRBJ1-2; perhaps TRBD1 as D (5 bases). Trimming removed 6 bases from V and 4 bases from J, with 12 bases in between. The CDR3 spans 13 residues. In germline, CDR1 is SEHNR, CDR2 FQNEAQ (reference sequence). In nucleotides, the CDR3 is TGTGCCAGCAGGGGGGACTCCTTCTATGGCTACACCTTC. Translating it yields CASRGDSFYGYTF.

This clonotype came up a few times. In nucleotides, the CDR3 is TGTGCCAGCAGTCTAAGAGTGACAGGGGGTTCCACCACTGAAGCTTTCTTT. It yields the protein CASSLRVTGGSTTEAFF. The chain combines TRBV27 with TRBJ1-1; 9 nucleotides match TRBD1. Germline V gene lookup returns CDR1 MNHEY and CDR2 SMNVEV (reference sequence). Germline trimming cut 5 bases from V and 4 bases from J; bases unmatched to any gene: 14. This CDR3 has 17 residues.

About this clonotype: A much larger clone lies one base from this, so it may be a read error. The gene calls are TRBV24-1 and TRBJ1-1, with D possibly TRBD1 on 5 matching bases. Germline CDR1 and CDR2: KGHDR and SFDVKD. Trimming took 0 bases from V and 6 from J, leaving 25 bases between them. The CDR3 has 19 residues. CDR3 in amino acids: CATSDLPTTGGVDVAEAFF. In nucleotides, the CDR3 is TGTGCCACCAGTGATTTGCCCACCACAGGAGGGGTGGATGTGGCTGAAGCTTTCTTT.

This clonotype occurred a few times. The chain has TRBV6-1 and TRBJ1-1; D possibly corresponds to TRBD1 (6 bases). The CDR3 consists of 13 residues. V lost 7 bases, J lost 4 bases, and 13 bases lay in between. Germline V gives CDR1 MNHNS, CDR2 SASEGT. The CDR3 reads CASKGGVGTEAFF. The CDR3 DNA reads TGTGCCAGCAAAGGGGGAGTGGGCACTGAAGCTTTCTTT.

The rearrangement links TRBV6-5 to TRBJ1-1, with TRBD1 matching 8 bases. V lost 2 bases and J lost 0; bases outside the gene matches: 8. From germline, CDR1 is MNHEY and CDR2 SVGAGI. This CDR3 has 17 residues. The CDR3 nucleotides read TGTGCCAGCAGTTACGGACAGGGAATTGGGTTGAACACTGAAGCTTTCTTT. Amino acids: CASSYGQGIGLNTEAFF.

This clonotype appeared many times. The chain recombines TRBV13 with TRBJ1-1; 8 bases are shared with TRBD1. This CDR3 has 14 residues. Germline assignment: CDR1 PRHDT and CDR2 FYEKMQ (reference sequence). The trim removed 5 bases at V and 3 bases at J, leaving 5 bases unmatched. In DNA, the CDR3 is TGTGCCAGCAGCCAGAACAGGGGGTACACTGAAGCTTTCTTT. Amino acid sequence: CASSQNRGYTEAFF.

This clonotype was seen ten or more times. The V call is TRBV28, the J call TRBJ2-6; D not resolved. V gave up 6 bases and J gave up 9 bases, with 6 bases separating them. This CDR3 has 11 residues. Germline CDR1 MDHEN, CDR2 SYDVKM. The CDR3 region has the DNA TGTGCCAGCAGGAAGGACAACGTCCTGACTTTC. This translates into CASRKDNVLTF. The whole variable domain, filled in from reference TRBV28 and TRBJ2-6, reads DVKVTQSSRYLVKRTGEKVFLECVQDMDHENMFWYRQDPGLGLRLIYFSYDVKMKEKGDIPEGYSVSREKKERFSLILESASTNQTSMYLCASRKDNVLTFGAGSRLTVL.

In its sample, this clonotype was seen many times. This CDR3 is CSANSRTYEQYF. The DNA of the CDR3 is TGCAGTGCTAATTCGAGAACCTACGAGCAGTACTTC. The rearrangement uses TRBV20-1 and TRBJ2-7, with D hard to call. Trimming removed 4 bases from V and 2 bases from J, with 9 bases in between. The CDR3 length is 12 residues. Germline CDR1 reads DFQATT; CDR2 reads SNEGSKA (reference sequence).

This clonotype was detected many times. In nucleotides, the CDR3 is TGTGCCAGCAGCCCAAGGACAGGAGATGGCTACACCTTC. It is translated as CASSPRTGDGYTF. The V call is TRBV18, the J call TRBJ1-2, with 7 nucleotides matching TRBD1. The CDR3 totals 13 residues. Germline CDR1 is KGHSH and CDR2 is LQKENI. The V and J ends lost 8 bases and 6 bases, in that order; junction bases with no gene match: 9.

Ten or more counts support this clonotype. The V call is TRBV27, the J call TRBJ2-5; 8 nucleotides match TRBD1. CDR3 length: 15 residues. V trimming: 6 bases; J trimming: 2 bases; junction bases outside the gene matches: 8. Germline assignment: CDR1 MNHEY and CDR2 SMNVEV (reference sequence). CDR3 in amino acids: CASSSGTGLQETQYF. The CDR3 bases are TGTGCCAGCAGCTCCGGGACAGGTCTTCAAGAGACCCAGTACTTC.

The gene calls are TRBV4-3 and TRBJ2-2, with a possible D match to TRBD2 (5 bases). Trimming cost V 3 bases and J 7 bases, with 21 bases left between them. There are 17 residues in the CDR3. In germline, CDR1 is LGHNA, CDR2 YSLEER. In DNA, the CDR3 is TGCGCCAGCAGCCAGGCTCCCGGGAACCAGAAGAACGGGGAGCTGTTTTTT. Its translation: CASSQAPGNQKNGELFF.

This clonotype was recorded many times. The gene calls are TRBV2 and TRBJ1-2, with D perhaps TRBD1 (5 bases). Germline CDR1 reads SNHLY; CDR2 reads FYNNEI. V dropped 6 bases and J dropped 8 bases, with 13 bases sitting between them. CDR3 length: 12 residues. The CDR3 loop reads CASRRDWRGYTF. For the CDR3, the DNA is TGTGCCAGCAGGAGGGACTGGAGGGGCTACACCTTC.

The rearrangement uses TRBV5-6 and TRBJ1-5, with TRBD1 matching over 8 bases. In germline, CDR1 is SGHDT, CDR2 YYEEEE. There are 14 residues in the CDR3. V shed 2 bases and J 11 bases; nucleotides not matched to a gene: 9. CDR3 residues: CASSFGQGSQSQHF. CDR3 bases: TGTGCCAGCAGCTTCGGACAGGGTAGCCAGTCCCAGCATTTT.

This clonotype showed up many times. The chain uses TRBV5-1 and TRBJ1-2; D gene ambiguous. V dropped 1 base and J dropped 2 bases, with 12 bases sitting between them. The CDR3 has 15 amino acids. Germline V gene sequence: CDR1 SGHRS, CDR2 YFSETQ. The CDR3 bases are TGCGCCAGCAGCTTGCTCGGGCTCCCGAACTATGGCTACACCTTC. Amino acid sequence: CASSLLGLPNYGYTF.

V is TRBV28 and J is TRBJ2-1; D is undetermined. Germline assignment: CDR1 MDHEN and CDR2 SYDVKM. The V gene lost 4 bases and the J gene lost 2 bases, with 15 bases spanning the gap. The CDR3 has 16 residues. The CDR3 DNA follows: TGTGCCAGCAGTTCACCGTTTCTGGACGCCTACAATGAGCAGTTCTTC. Translation: CASSSPFLDAYNEQFF.

This clonotype was seen a few times. The V gene is TRBV6-1, the J gene TRBJ2-5; TRBD2 matches 9 bases. The V and J ends lost 6 bases and 7 bases, in that order; junction bases with no gene match: 6. Germline assignment: CDR1 MNHNS and CDR2 SASEGT. This CDR3 spans 13 amino acids. Here the CDR3 reads CASRPSGIATQYF. The CDR3 DNA is TGTGCCAGCAGACCTAGCGGGATAGCGACCCAGTACTTC.

The V gene is TRBV7-9, the J gene TRBJ2-2; D gene unclear. The V end lost 4 bases, the J end lost 4 bases, and 10 bases lay between the germline ends. The CDR3 has 14 residues. In germline, CDR1 is SEHNR, CDR2 FQNEAQ (reference sequence). CDR3 protein: CASSSGWITGELFF. DNA for the CDR3: TGTGCCAGCAGCTCCGGGTGGATCACCGGGGAGCTGTTTTTT.

The V gene is TRBV6-2 or TRBV6-3, the J gene TRBJ2-1, with D perhaps matching TRBD2 (5 bases). Trimming pared 7 bases from V and 4 bases from J, leaving 11 bases between. Germline V CDR1 and CDR2: MNHEY, SVGEGT. This CDR3 region has 13 residues. In DNA, the CDR3 is TGTGCCAGCACCCGGGATAGATACAATGAGCAGTTCTTC. Protein sequence: CASTRDRYNEQFF.

Many counts were recorded for this clonotype. This chain connects TRBV7-9 to TRBJ2-7; 9 bases align to TRBD2. Germline trimming cut 10 bases from V and 6 bases from J; bases unmatched to any gene: 16. Germline values: CDR1 SEHNR, CDR2 FQNEAQ (reference sequence). The CDR3 spans 15 residues. Here the CDR3 DNA reads TGTGCCACCTCTTGGGCTTCAGCGGGAGGCCCCGAGCAGTACTTC. Protein: CATSWASAGGPEQYF.

This clonotype was seen repeatedly, ten times or more. The rearrangement links TRBV28 to TRBJ2-7, with a possible D match to TRBD1 (5 bases). The CDR3 runs 14 residues. Trimming pared 1 base from V and 1 base from J, leaving 8 bases between. CDR1 MDHEN and CDR2 SYDVKM come from the germline V gene. CDR3 bases: TGTGCCAGCAGTTTATTTGACAGTTCCTACGAGCAGTACTTC. It is translated as CASSLFDSSYEQYF.